This entry lists 19 T cell receptor beta chains sequenced from one sample in a study of OX40 agonist ivuxolimab in advanced cancers. Sequencing used immunoSEQ multiplex PCR; TCRdb keeps in-frame clones, though not all of them. This table holds some 69,000 clones, around 90% found once. The sequencing here drew on CD4+ or CD8+ T cells sorted from blood, taken in a trial of the OX40 agonist ivuxolimab. These receptors all come from an adult with an advanced solid tumor such as melanoma, head and neck, liver or kidney cancer.

The chain couples TRBV30 to TRBJ1-3; D call uncertain. With 1 base removed from V and 0 bases from J, the gap between germline ends came to 7 bases. Germline assignment: CDR1 GTSNPN and CDR2 SVGIG (reference sequence). This CDR3 contains 14 residues. The DNA of the CDR3 is TGTGCCTGGAGTGCGGAGAGCTCTGGAAACACCATATATTTT. Amino acids: CAWSAESSGNTIYF.

The chain carries TRBV7-3 and TRBJ2-1; 11 nucleotides agree with TRBD1. The CDR3 contains 14 residues. The germline gives CDR1 SGHTA, CDR2 FQGTGA. V lost 8 bases to trimming and J lost 8 bases; unmatched junction nucleotides: 8. In DNA, the CDR3 is TGTGCCAGCTCGAGGGACAGGGGGTTCTATGAGCAGTTCTTC. Its protein is CASSRDRGFYEQFF.

This clone appeared a few times. The chain has TRBV2 and TRBJ2-5; TRBD1 matches at 9 bases. The V segment lost 10 bases and the J segment 6 bases; nucleotides outside the gene matches: 6. The CDR3 has 12 amino acids. CDR1 and CDR2 from the germline V gene are SNHLY and FYNNEI. CDR3 DNA: TGTGCCATCGTACAGGGGGCCAAGACCCAGTACTTC. It codes for CAIVQGAKTQYF.

J is TRBJ2-2 and V is TRBV5-1, with D tentatively TRBD1 or TRBD2 (5 bases each). The germline CDR1 and CDR2 sequences are SGHRS and YFSETQ. The CDR3 totals 14 residues. V was trimmed by 4 bases and J by 9 bases, leaving 16 bases between them. For the CDR3, the DNA is TGCGCCAGCAGCGGGGGTTTTGAGGCCCGGGAGCTGTTTTTT. Protein sequence: CASSGGFEARELFF.

This chain joins TRBV7-9 and TRBJ2-1; a weak D match, TRBD2 (5 bases). Germline-derived CDR1 and CDR2 are SEHNR and FQNEAQ (reference sequence). The germline V and J ends were trimmed by 5 bases and 0 bases, with 14 bases remaining between them. There are 16 residues in the CDR3. This chain's CDR3 is CASSQKRYSSYNEQFF. The CDR3 DNA sequence: TGTGCCAGCAGCCAGAAGCGGTACAGCTCCTACAATGAGCAGTTCTTC.

The rearrangement joins TRBV29-1 to TRBJ1-1; D gene unclear. The CDR3 consists of 11 residues. Per the germline V gene, CDR1 is SQVTM and CDR2 is ANQGSEA. Trimming shortened V by 7 bases and J by 6 bases, and 12 bases separated the two germline ends. Here the CDR3 DNA reads TGCAGCGCAACCCGGGAACCTGAAGCTTTCTTT. Its translation is CSATREPEAFF. Full variable domain (outside the CDR3, taken from reference TRBV29-1 and TRBJ1-1): SAVISQKPSRDICQRGTSLTIQCQVDSQVTMMFWYRQQPGQSLTLIATANQGSEATYESGFVIDKFPISRPNLTFSTLTVSNMSPEDSSIYLCSATREPEAFFGQGTRLTVV.

This chain links TRBV7-2 with TRBJ2-2; 7 bases are shared with TRBD2. V shed 5 bases and J 5 bases; nucleotides not matched to a gene: 17. CDR1 is SGHTA, CDR2 FQGNSA, per germline. The CDR3 loop spans 18 amino acids. CDR3: CASSPGTIKVGGTGELFF. In nucleotides, the CDR3 is TGTGCCAGCAGCCCAGGCACAATCAAAGTGGGGGGGACCGGGGAGCTGTTTTTT.

The chain couples TRBV7-9 to TRBJ1-3; a possible D gene is TRBD1 (5 bases). Germline-derived CDR1 and CDR2 are SEHNR and FQNEAQ (reference sequence). The V end was cut by 5 bases, the J end by 0 bases, with 8 bases between. This CDR3 spans 14 amino acids. The CDR3 protein is CASSPDISGNTIYF. The DNA for the CDR3 is TGTGCCAGCAGCCCGGACATCTCTGGAAACACCATATATTTT.

The chain carries TRBV4-3 and TRBJ2-2; 8 positions match TRBD1. This CDR3 region has 16 residues. Germline trimming cut 1 base from V and 4 bases from J; bases unmatched to any gene: 5. CDR1 is LGHNA, CDR2 YSLEER, per germline. DNA for the CDR3: TGCGCCAGCAGCCAAGCCAGGGGGCTGAGCACCGGGGAGCTGTTTTTT. It yields the protein CASSQARGLSTGELFF.

The V gene is TRBV28, the J gene TRBJ1-1; D is perhaps TRBD1 (6 bases). Per the germline V gene, CDR1 is MDHEN and CDR2 is SYDVKM. CDR3 length equals 12 residues. The V end was cut by 7 bases, the J end by 5 bases, with 11 bases between. This CDR3 reads CASTHRATEAFF. CDR3 bases: TGTGCCAGCACCCACAGGGCTACTGAAGCTTTCTTT.

The chain has TRBV28 and TRBJ1-2, with 7 bases matching TRBD1. There are 15 residues in the CDR3. Germline CDR1 is MDHEN and CDR2 is SYDVKM. With V trimmed by 8 bases and J by 1 base, 10 bases remained unmatched. CDR3 sequence reads: CASYFPGQSNYGYTF. CDR3 DNA: TGTGCCAGCTATTTCCCGGGACAGAGTAACTATGGCTACACCTTC.

The chain uses TRBV27 and TRBJ1-1; D is unclear. The CDR3 spans 14 residues. Germline V gene lookup returns CDR1 MNHEY and CDR2 SMNVEV (reference sequence). Trimming took off 3 bases at V and 3 bases at J, with 11 bases between the two ends. CDR3 loop: CASSFWGGDTEAFF. In nucleotides, the CDR3 is TGTGCCAGCAGTTTTTGGGGTGGGGACACTGAAGCTTTCTTT.

This rearrangement joins TRBV5-6 to TRBJ2-7, with no clear D. Trimming took 1 base from V and 7 from J, leaving 9 bases between them. This CDR3 comprises 12 residues. Looked up from germline, CDR1 is SGHDT and CDR2 is YYEEEE. The CDR3: CASSLLFGEQYF. The CDR3 DNA reads TGTGCCAGCAGCTTGCTCTTTGGGGAGCAGTACTTC.

The CDR3 bases are TGTGCCAGCAGCTTGGGCGGGGCCAATCAGCCCCAGCATTTT. Its protein is CASSLGGANQPQHF. This chain connects TRBV5-4 to TRBJ1-5; perhaps TRBD1 as D (5 bases). The V and J ends lost 0 bases and 3 bases respectively, with 7 bases between them. This CDR3 spans 14 amino acids. Germline loops: CDR1 SGHNT, CDR2 YYREEE (reference sequence).

This chain links TRBV9 with TRBJ1-1, with 9 bases identical to TRBD1. The length of the CDR3 is 18 residues. Germline trimming cut 0 bases from V and 6 bases from J; bases unmatched to any gene: 15. Germline V gives CDR1 SGDLS, CDR2 YYNGEE. The CDR3 protein is CASSVGAGQGITGAEAFF. The CDR3 DNA sequence: TGTGCCAGCAGCGTAGGTGCGGGACAGGGTATAACGGGCGCTGAAGCTTTCTTT.

This chain's CDR3 is CAWSGGASGRGSYNEQFF. The CDR3 DNA is TGTGCCTGGAGTGGAGGGGCTAGCGGGAGGGGCAGCTACAATGAGCAGTTCTTC. V gene TRBV30 combines with J gene TRBJ2-1; TRBD2 agrees at 12 bases. The V gene end was trimmed by 1 base and the J gene end by 3 bases; junction bases not matched to a gene: 10. Germline-derived CDR1 and CDR2 are GTSNPN and SVGIG (reference sequence). This CDR3 is built from 18 residues.

The chain is built from TRBV5-6 and TRBJ2-2; D not certain. The CDR3 runs to 15 residues. From germline, CDR1 is SGHDT and CDR2 YYEEEE. The V end was cut by 2 bases, the J end by 0 bases, with 8 bases between. CDR3 sequence reads: CASSLGYSNTGELFF. In DNA, the CDR3 is TGTGCCAGCAGCTTAGGCTATTCGAACACCGGGGAGCTGTTTTTT. Full variable domain (missing parts from reference TRBV5-6 and TRBJ2-2): DAGVTQSPTHLIKTRGQQVTLRCSPKSGHDTVSWYQQALGQGPQFIFQYYEEEERQRGNFPDRFSGHQFPNYSSELNVNALLLGDSALYLCASSLGYSNTGELFFGEGSRLTVL.

The chain employs TRBV7-2 and TRBJ2-3; D may be TRBD2 (6 bases). Per germline, CDR1 SGHTA and CDR2 FQGNSA. V dropped 6 bases and J dropped 0 bases, with 10 bases sitting between them. The CDR3 loop spans 14 amino acids. CDR3 sequence (DNA): TGTGCCAGCAGTGGGCTAGCGAGCACAGATACGCAGTATTTT. Translated, it gives CASSGLASTDTQYF.

CDR3 DNA sequence: TGTGCCAGTAGTACGCTAGCGGGGTTGTCAGATACGCAGTATTTT. The encoded protein is CASSTLAGLSDTQYF. The chain employs TRBV19 and TRBJ2-3; 9 bases fit TRBD2. Germline values: CDR1 LNHDA, CDR2 SQIVND (reference sequence). The CDR3 spans 15 residues. V dropped 4 bases and J dropped 4; count of bases not matched to a gene: 6.